This T cell receptor (beta chain) is drawn from a study of blood T cell repertoires in COVID-19. Study at large: Specimens from acute and convalescent COVID-19 originated in the United States, Italy and Spain. Sample material is recorded as cDNA or gDNA derived from T cells, B-cell-depleted T cells, or PBMCs.

The length of the CDR3 is 17 residues. In germline, CDR1 is MNHNS, CDR2 SASEGT. Regarding this clone: The junction and the germline gene differ at one end; a read error may be behind it.

As originally analysed: Cell counts per sample came from amplifying reference gene primers. Data came from immunoSEQ multiplex PCR; TCRdb stores just in-frame clones and leaves some out. D and trimming come from the DNA, and the V and J calls and clone size come from that table. This sample has 180,000 or so clones, with about 85% found just once. The chain has TRBV6-1 and TRBJ1-2, with TRBD1 matching over 7 bases. Sample: peripheral blood. The receptor's source is a man in his sixties who had recovered from COVID-19. CDR3 bases: TGTGCCAGCAGTGAACTAAGAACAGGGGATAAGGGGTATGACTACACCTTC. It encodes CASSELRTGDKGYDYTF.